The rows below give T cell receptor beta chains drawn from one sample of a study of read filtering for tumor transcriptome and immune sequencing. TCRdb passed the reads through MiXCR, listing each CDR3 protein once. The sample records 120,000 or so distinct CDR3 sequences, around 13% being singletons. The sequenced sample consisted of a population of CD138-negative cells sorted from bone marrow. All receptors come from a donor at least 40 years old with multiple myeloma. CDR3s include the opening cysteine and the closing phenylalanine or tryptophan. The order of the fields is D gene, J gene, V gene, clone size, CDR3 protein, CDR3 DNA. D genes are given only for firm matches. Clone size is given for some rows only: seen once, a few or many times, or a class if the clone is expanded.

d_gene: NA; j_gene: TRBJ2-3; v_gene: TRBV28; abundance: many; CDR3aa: CATSDGTTDTQYF; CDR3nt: TGTGCCACCTCGGACGGGACCACAGATACGCAGTATTTT
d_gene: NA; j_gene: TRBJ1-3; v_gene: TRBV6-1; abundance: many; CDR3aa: CASSEIVERNTIYF; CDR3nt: TGTGCCAGCAGTGAGATAGTCGAGCGAAACACCATATACTTT
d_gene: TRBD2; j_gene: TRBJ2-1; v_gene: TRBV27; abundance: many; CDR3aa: CASSISGPLAAHNEQFF; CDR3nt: TGTGCCAGCAGTATCTCCGGCCCCCTAGCGGCCCACAATGAGCAGTTCTTC
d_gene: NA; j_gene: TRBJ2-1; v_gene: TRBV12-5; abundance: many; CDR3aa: CASGTTNSYNEQFF; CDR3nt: TGTGCTAGTGGTACTACTAACTCCTACAATGAGCAGTTCTTC
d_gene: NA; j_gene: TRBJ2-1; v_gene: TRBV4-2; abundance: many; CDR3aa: CASSQEGGGEQFF; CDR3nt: TGTGCCAGCAGCCAAGAGGGGGGCGGCGAGCAGTTCTTC
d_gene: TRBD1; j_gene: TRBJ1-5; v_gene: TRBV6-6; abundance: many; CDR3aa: CASSVNRGLLNQPQHF; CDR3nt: TGTGCCAGCAGTGTGAACAGGGGGCTACTCAATCAGCCCCAGCATTTT
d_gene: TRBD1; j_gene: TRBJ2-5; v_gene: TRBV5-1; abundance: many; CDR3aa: CASSSEGTGGIETQYF; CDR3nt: TGCGCCAGCAGCTCGGAAGGGACAGGGGGCATAGAGACCCAGTACTTC
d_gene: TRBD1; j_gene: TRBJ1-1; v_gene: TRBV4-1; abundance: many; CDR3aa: CASSQVPGGRPEAFF; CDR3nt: TGCGCCAGCAGCCAAGTTCCAGGGGGACGGCCTGAAGCTTTCTTT
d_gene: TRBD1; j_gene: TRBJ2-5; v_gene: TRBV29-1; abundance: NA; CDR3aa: CSAHRGNQETQYF; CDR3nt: TGCAGCGCCCACAGGGGCAACCAAGAGACCCAGTACTTC
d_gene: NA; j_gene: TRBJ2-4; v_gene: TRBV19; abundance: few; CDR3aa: CASSAPGLPEPKNIQYF; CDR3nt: TGTGCCAGTAGTGCCCCGGGACTCCCCGAACCCAAAAACATTCAGTACTTC
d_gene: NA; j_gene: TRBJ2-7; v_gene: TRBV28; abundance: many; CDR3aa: CASAGYEQYF; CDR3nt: TGTGCCAGCGCGGGCTACGAGCAGTACTTC
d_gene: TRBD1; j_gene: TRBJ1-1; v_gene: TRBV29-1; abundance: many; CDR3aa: CSGRTGGETEAFF; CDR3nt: TGCAGCGGGAGAACAGGGGGGGAAACTGAAGCTTTCTTT
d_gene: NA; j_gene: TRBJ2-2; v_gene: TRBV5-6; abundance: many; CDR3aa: CASSPNTGELFF; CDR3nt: TGTGCCAGCAGCCCCAACACCGGGGAGCTGTTTTTT
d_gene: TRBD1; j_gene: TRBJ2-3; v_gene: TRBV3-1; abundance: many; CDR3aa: CASSQGDRVADTQYF; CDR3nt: TGTGCCAGCAGCCAAGGGGACAGGGTGGCAGATACGCAGTATTTT
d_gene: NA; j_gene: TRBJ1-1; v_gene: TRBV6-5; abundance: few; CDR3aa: CASHSGDYTEAFF; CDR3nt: TGTGCCAGCCACAGCGGGGATTACACTGAAGCTTTCTTT
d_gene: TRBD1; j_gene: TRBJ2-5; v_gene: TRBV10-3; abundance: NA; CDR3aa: CAISTGDETQYF; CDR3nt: TGTGCCATCTCCACAGGGGACGAGACCCAGTACTTC
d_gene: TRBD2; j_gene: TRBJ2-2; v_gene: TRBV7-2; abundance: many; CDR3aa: CASSLSGGGNTGELFF; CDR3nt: TGTGCCAGCAGCTTATCGGGAGGGGGGAACACCGGGGAGCTGTTTTTT
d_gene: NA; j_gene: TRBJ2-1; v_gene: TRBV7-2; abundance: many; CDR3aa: CASSLAGFDEQFF; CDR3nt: TGTGCCAGCAGCTTGGCAGGGTTCGATGAGCAGTTCTTC
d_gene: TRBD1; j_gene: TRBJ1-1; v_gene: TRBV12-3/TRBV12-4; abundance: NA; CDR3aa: CASSLGISNRGDTEAFF; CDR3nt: TGTGCCAGCAGTTTGGGGATATCTAACAGGGGGGACACTGAAGCTTTCTTT
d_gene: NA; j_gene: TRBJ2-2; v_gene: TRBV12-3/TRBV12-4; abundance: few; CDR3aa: CASSFAGEDTGELFF; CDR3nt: TGTGCCAGCAGCTTTGCCGGGGAAGACACCGGGGAGCTGTTTTTT
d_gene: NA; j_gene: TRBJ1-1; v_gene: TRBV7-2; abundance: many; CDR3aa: CASSTSGVNTEAFF; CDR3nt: TGTGCCAGCAGCACCTCAGGGGTGAACACTGAAGCTTTCTTT
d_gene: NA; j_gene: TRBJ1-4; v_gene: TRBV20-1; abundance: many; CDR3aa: CSAPYPGNEKLFF; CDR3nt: TGCAGTGCTCCATACCCGGGGAATGAAAAACTGTTTTTT
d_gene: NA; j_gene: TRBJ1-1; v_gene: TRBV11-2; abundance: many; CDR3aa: CASSLLGSTTEAFF; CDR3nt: TGTGCCAGCAGCTTATTAGGGTCGACCACTGAAGCTTTCTTT
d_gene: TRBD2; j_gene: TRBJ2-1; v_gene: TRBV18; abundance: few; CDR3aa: CASSPDPGTSGRNNEQFF; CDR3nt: TGTGCCAGCTCACCTGACCCCGGGACTAGCGGGAGAAACAATGAGCAGTTCTTC
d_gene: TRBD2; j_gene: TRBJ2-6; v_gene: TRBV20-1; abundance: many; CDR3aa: CSAQLAGGANVLTF; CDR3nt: TGCAGTGCACAACTAGCGGGCGGGGCCAACGTCCTGACTTTC
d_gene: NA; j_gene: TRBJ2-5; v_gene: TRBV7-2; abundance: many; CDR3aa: CASSLGRSQETQYF; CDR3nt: TGTGCCAGCAGCCTCGGACGGTCACAAGAGACCCAGTACTTC
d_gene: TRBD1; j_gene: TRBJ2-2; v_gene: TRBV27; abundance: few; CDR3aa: CASSLARGRGTGELFF; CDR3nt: TGTGCCAGCAGTTTAGCTAGGGGGCGAGGCACCGGGGAGCTGTTTTTT
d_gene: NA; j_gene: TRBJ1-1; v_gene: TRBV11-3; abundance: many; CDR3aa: CASSLVQQKNTEAFF; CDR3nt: TGTGCCAGCAGCTTAGTGCAACAGAAGAACACTGAAGCTTTCTTT
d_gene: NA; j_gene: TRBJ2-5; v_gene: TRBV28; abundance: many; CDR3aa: CASTMGESTQYF; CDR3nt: TGTGCCAGCACCATGGGGGAGAGCACCCAGTACTTC
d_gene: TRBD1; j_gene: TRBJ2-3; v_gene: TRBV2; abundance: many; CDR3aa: CASDEQGLTQYF; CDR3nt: TGTGCCAGCGATGAACAGGGGCTAACGCAGTATTTT
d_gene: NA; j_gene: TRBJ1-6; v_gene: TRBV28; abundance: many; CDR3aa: CASSPLTYNSPLHF; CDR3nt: TGTGCCAGCAGTCCCCTCACCTATAATTCACCCCTCCACTTT
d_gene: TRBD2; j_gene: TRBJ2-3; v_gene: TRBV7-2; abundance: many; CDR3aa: CASSLLAGELDTQYF; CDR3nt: TGTGCCAGCAGCTTACTAGCGGGAGAATTAGATACGCAGTATTTT
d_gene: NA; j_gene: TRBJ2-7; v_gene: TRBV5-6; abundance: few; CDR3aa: CASSLDRASEQYF; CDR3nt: TGTGCCAGCAGCTTGGACAGGGCTTCCGAGCAGTACTTC
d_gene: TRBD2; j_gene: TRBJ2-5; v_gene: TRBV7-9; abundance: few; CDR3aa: CASSLPLAGGQETQYF; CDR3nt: TGTGCCAGCAGCTTACCGCTAGCGGGAGGGCAAGAGACCCAGTACTTC
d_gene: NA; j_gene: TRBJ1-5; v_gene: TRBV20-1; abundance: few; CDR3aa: CSAITVWGQPQHF; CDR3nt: TGCAGTGCTATTACAGTTTGGGGCCAGCCCCAGCATTTT
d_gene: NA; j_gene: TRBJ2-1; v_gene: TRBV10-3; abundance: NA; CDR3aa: CASGTTREGEQFF; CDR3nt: TGTGCCAGTGGAACAACTAGGGAAGGTGAGCAGTTCTTC
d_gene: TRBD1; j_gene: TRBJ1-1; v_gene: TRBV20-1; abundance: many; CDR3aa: CSASRDSEPEAFF; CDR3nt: TGCAGTGCTAGTAGGGACAGCGAGCCTGAAGCTTTCTTT
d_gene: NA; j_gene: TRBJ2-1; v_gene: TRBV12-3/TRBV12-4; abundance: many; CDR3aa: CASSPPDYNEQFF; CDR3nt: TGTGCCAGCAGTCCCCCGGACTACAATGAGCAGTTCTTC
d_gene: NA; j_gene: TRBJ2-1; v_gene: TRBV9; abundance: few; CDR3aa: CASSVDQRPNYNEQFF; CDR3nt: TGTGCCAGCAGCGTAGATCAGCGACCTAACTACAATGAGCAGTTCTTC
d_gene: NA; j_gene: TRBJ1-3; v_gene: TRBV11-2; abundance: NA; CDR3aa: CASSIGPPVSGNTIYF; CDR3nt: TGTGCCAGCAGCATAGGCCCGCCGGTCTCTGGAAACACCATATATTTT
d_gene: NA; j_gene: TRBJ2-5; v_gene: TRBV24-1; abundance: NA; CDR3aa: CAASDPFRETQYF; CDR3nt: TGTGCCGCCAGTGATCCGTTTCGGGAGACCCAGTACTTC
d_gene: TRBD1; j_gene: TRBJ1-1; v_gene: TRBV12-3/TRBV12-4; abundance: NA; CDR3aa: CASRGRTGSTEAFF; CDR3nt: TGTGCCAGCAGAGGGAGGACAGGGAGTACTGAAGCTTTCTTT
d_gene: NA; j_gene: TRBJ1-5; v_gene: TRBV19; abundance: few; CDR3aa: CASSIAGSGNQPQHF; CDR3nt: TGTGCCAGTAGTATTGCTGGTTCTGGCAATCAGCCCCAGCATTTT